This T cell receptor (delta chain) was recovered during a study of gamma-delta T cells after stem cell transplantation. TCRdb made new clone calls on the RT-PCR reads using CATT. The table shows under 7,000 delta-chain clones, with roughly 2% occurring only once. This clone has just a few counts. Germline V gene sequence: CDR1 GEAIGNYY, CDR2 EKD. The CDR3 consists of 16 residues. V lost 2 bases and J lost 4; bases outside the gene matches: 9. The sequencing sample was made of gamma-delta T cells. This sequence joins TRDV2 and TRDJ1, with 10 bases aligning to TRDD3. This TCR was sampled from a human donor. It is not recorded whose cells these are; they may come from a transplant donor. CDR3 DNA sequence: TGTGCCTGTGACAGCATTTTGGGGGATACTGTCGATAAACTCATCTTT. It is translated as CACDSILGDTVDKLIF.